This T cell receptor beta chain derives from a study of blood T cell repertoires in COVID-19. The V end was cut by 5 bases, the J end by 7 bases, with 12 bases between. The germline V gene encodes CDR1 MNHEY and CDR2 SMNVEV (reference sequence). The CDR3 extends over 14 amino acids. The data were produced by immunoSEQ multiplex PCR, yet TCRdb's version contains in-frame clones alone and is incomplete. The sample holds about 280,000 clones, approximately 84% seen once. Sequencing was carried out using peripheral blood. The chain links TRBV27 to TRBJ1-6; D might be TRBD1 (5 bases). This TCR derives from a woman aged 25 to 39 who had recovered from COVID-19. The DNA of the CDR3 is TGTGCCAGCAGTCAAGCGACAGCCAATTCACCCCTCCACTTT. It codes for CASSQATANSPLHF.